This T cell receptor beta chain appears in the sequencing data of a study of T cells in localized non-small cell lung cancer. Study results and caveats: Longer overall survival was linked to higher blood T cell density. Adjacent lung held a median 57 of the top 100 tumor clones. T cell clonality was highest in uninvolved adjacent lung, above tumor.

Comment on this clone: The antigen is unknown.

The method was immunoSEQ multiplex PCR; TCRdb's version includes in-frame clones alone and lacks a portion of them. The table lists 25,000 to 30,000 clones, roughly 80% of them singletons. Germline loops: CDR1 SGHNT, CDR2 YYREEE (reference sequence). V was clipped by 4 bases and J by 6 bases; unmatched bases: 5. The CDR3 is 15 amino acids. This chain links TRBV5-4 with TRBJ1-6; TRBD1 matches 9 bases. The starting material was peripheral blood mononuclear cells, obtained before any cancer treatment. The receptor was isolated from a man between 40 and 70 years old with stage III lung adenocarcinoma. CDR3: CASSKQGAGNSPLHF. In nucleotides, the CDR3 is TGTGCCAGCAGCAAACAGGGGGCAGGTAATTCACCCCTCCACTTT.